These T cell receptor beta chains were read from a single sample in a study of blood T cell repertoires in COVID-19. Sequenced by immunoSEQ multiplex PCR; TCRdb stores in-frame clones only, minus some. Of 120,000 or so clones detected, about 88% appear once; the ten largest clones hold approximately 1.1%. Sequencing was performed on peripheral blood. Receptors were obtained from a woman aged 80 or older with acute or convalescent COVID-19. The CDR3 runs from the conserved cysteine through the conserved F or W. A D gene is named only where the DNA matches it firmly. A row's size may be missing; if present it is once, few, many or a size class.

CDR3	DNA	D	J	size	V
CASSGLGWTGTYNEQFF	TGTGCCAGCAGCGGACTCGGCTGGACAGGGACCTACAATGAGCAGTTCTTC	TRBD1	TRBJ2-1	-	TRBV6-4
CASSRGASTDTQYF	TGTGCCAGCAGCCGAGGCGCTAGCACAGATACGCAGTATTTT	-	TRBJ2-3	once	TRBV7-8
CASSHPDWGPETQYF	TGTGCCAGCAGCCACCCCGACTGGGGCCCAGAGACCCAGTACTTC	-	TRBJ2-5	-	TRBV3-1/TRBV3-2
CASSYGRVTEAFF	TGTGCCAGCAGTTACGGGAGGGTCACTGAAGCTTTCTTT	-	TRBJ1-1	-	TRBV6-2/TRBV6-3
CSVGQNYGYTF	TGCAGTGTTGGACAGAACTATGGCTACACCTTC	-	TRBJ1-2	-	TRBV20-1
CASSYSLRDGYTF	TGTGCCAGCAGTTACTCACTCCGGGATGGCTACACCTTC	-	TRBJ1-2	-	TRBV6-2/TRBV6-3
CASSKGNTDTQYF	TGTGCCAGCAGCAAGGGGAACACAGATACGCAGTATTTT	-	TRBJ2-3	-	TRBV7-2
CASSQALSVGANVLTF	TGTGCCAGCAGCCAAGCCCTCAGTGTTGGGGCCAACGTCCTGACTTTC	-	TRBJ2-6	-	TRBV3-1/TRBV3-2
CASRGTGRHYGYTF	TGTGCCAGCAGGGGGACAGGGCGGCACTATGGCTACACCTTC	TRBD1	TRBJ1-2	-	TRBV2
CALYTGTVNQPQHF	TGTGCCCTCTACACCGGGACAGTGAATCAGCCCCAGCATTTT	TRBD1	TRBJ1-5	-	TRBV10-3
CASSQGTGTKGYTF	TGTGCCAGCAGCCAAGGGACAGGGACGAAGGGCTACACCTTC	TRBD1	TRBJ1-2	-	TRBV3-1/TRBV3-2
CASSLDGTGGGYTF	TGCGCCAGCAGCTTGGACGGGACAGGCGGTGGCTACACCTTC	TRBD1	TRBJ1-2	-	TRBV5-1
CATKFGNEQFF	TGTGCCACCAAGTTCGGGAATGAGCAGTTCTTC	-	TRBJ2-1	-	TRBV24-1
CAWSYIRVNSPLHF	TGTGCCTGGAGTTACATCAGGGTTAATTCACCCCTCCACTTT	-	TRBJ1-6	few	TRBV30
CASSPNGKQGAITGELFF	TGTGCCAGCAGCCCGAATGGAAAACAGGGGGCGATTACCGGGGAGCTGTTTTTT	TRBD1	TRBJ2-2	-	TRBV4-2
CASSDGGLGEKLFF	TGTGCCAGCAGTGACGGAGGGCTAGGGGAAAAACTGTTTTTT	-	TRBJ1-4	-	TRBV6-1
CASSLGDWTDTQYF	TGCGCCAGCAGCTTAGGGGACTGGACAGATACGCAGTATTTT	-	TRBJ2-3	once	TRBV5-1
CASGRTGVTEKLFF	TGTGCCAGCGGGAGGACAGGGGTAACTGAAAAACTGTTTTTT	TRBD1	TRBJ1-4	-	TRBV19
CATSPTSGRDNEQFF	TGTGCCACCAGCCCGACTAGCGGGAGAGACAATGAGCAGTTCTTC	TRBD2	TRBJ2-1	few	TRBV24-1
CAARSFYGYTF	TGTGCCGCGAGGAGCTTCTATGGCTACACCTTC	-	TRBJ1-2	-	TRBV28
CASSLRGGLHGYTF	TGTGCCAGCAGTCTTAGGGGGGGACTCCATGGCTACACCTTC	-	TRBJ1-2	few	TRBV13
CASSGPGQGSKNIQYF	TGTGCCAGCAGTGGACCGGGACAGGGTTCCAAAAACATTCAGTACTTC	TRBD1	TRBJ2-4	-	TRBV6-1
CASSASYSSYEQYF	TGTGCCAGTAGTGCAAGCTATAGCTCCTACGAGCAGTACTTC	-	TRBJ2-7	-	TRBV19
CASSPAGIREDTQYF	TGTGCCAGCAGCCCTGCCGGGATCAGAGAAGATACGCAGTATTTT	-	TRBJ2-3	-	TRBV6-2/TRBV6-3
CASSPGDAGEKLFF	TGTGCCAGCAGTCCAGGGGACGCAGGGGAAAAACTGTTTTTT	-	TRBJ1-4	-	TRBV2
CASRSSGGRDTQYF	TGTGCCAGCAGATCAAGCGGGGGCCGGGATACGCAGTATTTT	TRBD2	TRBJ2-3	-	TRBV7-2
CASSPRDRALSQETQYF	TGCGCCAGCAGCCCCCGGGACAGGGCCCTGTCCCAAGAGACCCAGTACTTC	TRBD1	TRBJ2-5	-	TRBV4-1
CASSIVAGTYEQYF	TGTGCCAGTAGTATAGTGGCCGGGACTTACGAGCAGTACTTC	-	TRBJ2-7	-	TRBV19
CASSRPGLANEQYF	TGCGCCAGCAGTAGACCGGGACTAGCGAACGAGCAGTACTTC	TRBD2	TRBJ2-7	-	TRBV10-1
CARCGDSYNEQFF	TGTGCACGGTGCGGAGACTCCTACAATGAGCAGTTCTTC	-	TRBJ2-1	-	TRBV12-2
CASSLVASGMVNNNEQFF	TGTGCCAGCAGCTTAGTGGCTAGCGGGATGGTCAACAACAATGAGCAGTTCTTC	TRBD2	TRBJ2-1	-	TRBV11-2
CASSNVVATEETQYF	TGTGCCAGCAGTAATGTGGTGGCGACAGAGGAGACCCAGTACTTC	-	TRBJ2-5	-	TRBV7-8
CASSRPGTDTQYF	TGTGCCAGCAGCCGCCCCGGGACAGATACGCAGTATTTT	-	TRBJ2-3	-	TRBV4-2
CASSPSTGTYEQYF	TGTGCCAGCAGTCCATCTACAGGTACCTACGAGCAGTACTTC	-	TRBJ2-7	few	TRBV6-6
CASMAGVLLGEQFF	TGTGCCAGTATGGCGGGAGTCCTCCTTGGGGAGCAGTTCTTC	TRBD2	TRBJ2-1	-	TRBV19
CASRWRETYNEQFF	TGTGCCAGTAGATGGCGGGAAACCTACAATGAGCAGTTCTTC	-	TRBJ2-1	-	TRBV19
CASSPWRTGGSSEAFF	TGTGCCAGCAGCCCCTGGAGGACAGGGGGGTCTTCTGAAGCTTTCTTT	TRBD1	TRBJ1-1	few	TRBV7-8
CASSQGQGDEQYF	TGTGCCAGCAGCCAAGGACAGGGGGACGAGCAGTACTTC	TRBD1	TRBJ2-7	once	TRBV14